A selection of T cell receptor beta chains follows, all from one sample in a study of Ad26.COV2.S vaccination and SARS-CoV-2 variants. Profiling relied on immunoSEQ multiplex PCR, and the TCRdb table lists in-frame clones only, not all of them. Of around 450,000 clones in the sample, roughly nine tenths were seen once. The sample here was peripheral blood, taken in a trial of Ad26.COV2.S vaccine versus placebo. The origin of the receptors is a person aged 18 to 65 who received the Ad26.COV2.S COVID-19 vaccine or a placebo. Both conserved end residues are part of each CDR3. Fields, in order: V gene, J gene, clone size, D gene, CDR3 DNA, CDR3 protein. D genes are given only for firm matches. Size is stated for part of the rows, as once, few or many counts, or as a class when the clone is expanded.

V gene: TRBV4-1; J gene: TRBJ1-5; clone size: -; D gene: -; CDR3 DNA: TGCGCCAGCAGCCAAGATCCGGGGGGATATAGCAATCAGCCCCAGCATTTT; CDR3 protein: CASSQDPGGYSNQPQHF
V gene: TRBV28; J gene: TRBJ1-5; clone size: -; D gene: TRBD1; CDR3 DNA: TGTGCCAGCAGTTTAGTGGGACAGGGGGCTCAGCCCCAGCATTTT; CDR3 protein: CASSLVGQGAQPQHF
V gene: TRBV5-1; J gene: TRBJ2-3; clone size: -; D gene: -; CDR3 DNA: TGCGCCAGCACTATGGGTCCCGGCGATACGCAGTATTTT; CDR3 protein: CASTMGPGDTQYF
V gene: TRBV18; J gene: TRBJ2-1; clone size: -; D gene: -; CDR3 DNA: TGTGCCAGCTCACTCCGGGCAGGGAATGAGCAGTTCTTC; CDR3 protein: CASSLRAGNEQFF
V gene: TRBV4-3; J gene: TRBJ2-3; clone size: -; D gene: TRBD2; CDR3 DNA: TGCGCCAGCAGCCGACTAGCGGGGGTGGATACGCAGTATTTT; CDR3 protein: CASSRLAGVDTQYF
V gene: TRBV7-3; J gene: TRBJ2-5; clone size: -; D gene: TRBD2; CDR3 DNA: TGTGCCAGCAGCCCTAACGGGGGGGCGACCCAGTACTTC; CDR3 protein: CASSPNGGATQYF
V gene: TRBV19; J gene: TRBJ2-3; clone size: -; D gene: -; CDR3 DNA: TGTGCCAGTAGTATGCCCGGGATTCGAGATACGCAGTATTTT; CDR3 protein: CASSMPGIRDTQYF
V gene: TRBV2; J gene: TRBJ2-5; clone size: -; D gene: -; CDR3 DNA: TGTGCCAGCAGCCTACAGGGTCACCAAGAGACCCAGTACTTC; CDR3 protein: CASSLQGHQETQYF
V gene: TRBV4-3; J gene: TRBJ1-2; clone size: -; D gene: -; CDR3 DNA: TGCGCCAGCAGCCAAGATGGAAAGGGGCACTATGGCTACACCTTC; CDR3 protein: CASSQDGKGHYGYTF
V gene: TRBV28; J gene: TRBJ2-7; clone size: -; D gene: -; CDR3 DNA: TGTGCCAGCAGGCTACAGGTTTCGTACGAGCAGTACTTC; CDR3 protein: CASRLQVSYEQYF
V gene: TRBV7-8; J gene: TRBJ2-1; clone size: -; D gene: TRBD2; CDR3 DNA: TGTGCCAGCAGCTTCCTTAGCGGGAGGGCCGGTGAGCAGTTCTTC; CDR3 protein: CASSFLSGRAGEQFF
V gene: TRBV28; J gene: TRBJ1-3; clone size: -; D gene: -; CDR3 DNA: TGTGCCAGCTCCCTGCTCGCCCCAGCGGGAAGGGGGTCTGGAAACACCATATATTTT; CDR3 protein: CASSLLAPAGRGSGNTIYF
V gene: TRBV18; J gene: TRBJ1-3; clone size: -; D gene: TRBD1; CDR3 DNA: TGTGCCAGCTCGGACAGGGGACTACTTAACACCATATATTTT; CDR3 protein: CASSDRGLLNTIYF
V gene: TRBV9; J gene: TRBJ1-2; clone size: -; D gene: TRBD1; CDR3 DNA: TGTGCCAGCAGCATGACCGGGACAGGGTGGGATGGCTACACCTTC; CDR3 protein: CASSMTGTGWDGYTF
V gene: TRBV6-5; J gene: TRBJ2-7; clone size: -; D gene: -; CDR3 DNA: TGTGCCAGCAGGCTTACAGGGCCCTCCTACGAGCAGTACTTC; CDR3 protein: CASRLTGPSYEQYF
V gene: TRBV4-3; J gene: TRBJ2-3; clone size: -; D gene: -; CDR3 DNA: TGCGCCAGCAGCCTAACGGTTAGCACAGATACGCAGTATTTT; CDR3 protein: CASSLTVSTDTQYF
V gene: TRBV15; J gene: TRBJ1-5; clone size: -; D gene: -; CDR3 DNA: TGTGCCACCAGCAGAGTTTACAGGGACGAGAGTCAGCCCCAGCATTTT; CDR3 protein: CATSRVYRDESQPQHF
V gene: TRBV2; J gene: TRBJ1-5; clone size: few; D gene: -; CDR3 DNA: TGTGCCAGCAGTGGATCAGATATGCAGCCCCAGCATTTT; CDR3 protein: CASSGSDMQPQHF
V gene: TRBV12-5; J gene: TRBJ2-3; clone size: -; D gene: -; CDR3 DNA: TGTGCTCCGGGGGGCGCGCAGTATTTT; CDR3 protein: CAPGGAQYF
V gene: TRBV11-2; J gene: TRBJ2-5; clone size: -; D gene: -; CDR3 DNA: TGTGCCAGCAGCTTTCGCTCCCCTCAAGAGACCCAGTACTTC; CDR3 protein: CASSFRSPQETQYF
V gene: TRBV6-2/TRBV6-3; J gene: TRBJ1-1; clone size: -; D gene: -; CDR3 DNA: TGTGCCAGCAGCGAGGGCGGGACAACAGCTTTCTTT; CDR3 protein: CASSEGGTTAFF
V gene: TRBV5-1; J gene: TRBJ2-2; clone size: -; D gene: TRBD1; CDR3 DNA: TGCGCCAGCAGCTTGGCTACAGGGGGTAGCGGGGAGCTGTTTTTT; CDR3 protein: CASSLATGGSGELFF
V gene: TRBV4-2; J gene: TRBJ1-3; clone size: -; D gene: -; CDR3 DNA: TGTGCCAGCAGCCCTTCCCTGGGACAAGTCTCTGGAAACACCATATATTTT; CDR3 protein: CASSPSLGQVSGNTIYF
V gene: TRBV29-1; J gene: TRBJ1-1; clone size: -; D gene: -; CDR3 DNA: TGCAGCGTTGCCCGGGGTTCGAACACTGAAGCTTTCTTT; CDR3 protein: CSVARGSNTEAFF
V gene: TRBV9; J gene: TRBJ1-1; clone size: -; D gene: -; CDR3 DNA: TGTGCCAGCAGCGTAGGTACGTCCACTCCCGATGAAGCTTTCTTT; CDR3 protein: CASSVGTSTPDEAFF
V gene: TRBV4-1; J gene: TRBJ1-3; clone size: -; D gene: -; CDR3 DNA: TGCGCCAGCAGCCAAGACTATGGCCCCGGGCCGGGAAACACCATATATTTT; CDR3 protein: CASSQDYGPGPGNTIYF
V gene: TRBV12-5; J gene: TRBJ1-1; clone size: -; D gene: -; CDR3 DNA: TGTGCTAGTGCCCTGCGGGGAGGTACTGAAGCTTTCTTT; CDR3 protein: CASALRGGTEAFF
V gene: TRBV7-9; J gene: TRBJ1-2; clone size: -; D gene: -; CDR3 DNA: TGTGCCAGCAGCTTAGGGGGCAGTAACTATGGCTACACCTTC; CDR3 protein: CASSLGGSNYGYTF
V gene: TRBV6-5; J gene: TRBJ2-3; clone size: -; D gene: TRBD2; CDR3 DNA: TGTGCCAGCAGCTCGGGACTAGCGCCAGATACGCAGTATTTT; CDR3 protein: CASSSGLAPDTQYF
V gene: TRBV19; J gene: TRBJ2-7; clone size: few; D gene: TRBD1; CDR3 DNA: TGTGCCAGTAGTATTGGTCTGGGACAGATCTCCTACGAGCAGTACTTC; CDR3 protein: CASSIGLGQISYEQYF
V gene: TRBV5-4; J gene: TRBJ1-1; clone size: -; D gene: -; CDR3 DNA: TGTGCCAGCAGCTTGGAGGGTTGGACTGAAGCTTTCTTT; CDR3 protein: CASSLEGWTEAFF
V gene: TRBV29-1; J gene: TRBJ1-2; clone size: few; D gene: -; CDR3 DNA: TGCAGCGTCTGGGAGGGTTTCTATGGCTACACCTTC; CDR3 protein: CSVWEGFYGYTF
V gene: TRBV29-1; J gene: TRBJ2-7; clone size: few; D gene: -; CDR3 DNA: TGCAGCGCCAAGACCTACGAGCAGTACTTC; CDR3 protein: CSAKTYEQYF
V gene: TRBV6-5; J gene: TRBJ2-3; clone size: -; D gene: -; CDR3 DNA: TGTGCCAGCAGTCGGCTCTTGGGGCGAGATACGCAGTATTTT; CDR3 protein: CASSRLLGRDTQYF
V gene: TRBV27; J gene: TRBJ1-2; clone size: -; D gene: -; CDR3 DNA: TGTGCCAGCAGTTTCGAAGGGGGGATTTATGGCTACACCTTC; CDR3 protein: CASSFEGGIYGYTF
V gene: TRBV7-8; J gene: TRBJ1-2; clone size: -; D gene: TRBD1; CDR3 DNA: TGTGCCAGCAGCCTCACGGGACAGCTCTATGGCTACACCTTC; CDR3 protein: CASSLTGQLYGYTF
V gene: TRBV24-1; J gene: TRBJ2-1; clone size: once; D gene: TRBD1; CDR3 DNA: TGTGCCACCAGTGAGCTAGGACAGGGGGGCTACAATGAGCAGTTCTTC; CDR3 protein: CATSELGQGGYNEQFF
V gene: TRBV4-1; J gene: TRBJ1-5; clone size: -; D gene: -; CDR3 DNA: TGCGCCAGCAGCCAAGAAGCGGGTGAACGCAATCAGCCCCAGCATTTT; CDR3 protein: CASSQEAGERNQPQHF
V gene: TRBV7-9; J gene: TRBJ2-3; clone size: -; D gene: -; CDR3 DNA: TGTGCCAGCAGCTTAACTGGCCGCATCACTAGCACAGATACGCAGTATTTT; CDR3 protein: CASSLTGRITSTDTQYF
V gene: TRBV5-5; J gene: TRBJ1-6; clone size: few; D gene: TRBD1; CDR3 DNA: TGTGCCAGCAGCTCCCCCAACAGGGGGCGTAATTCACCCCTCCACTTT; CDR3 protein: CASSSPNRGRNSPLHF
V gene: TRBV5-4; J gene: TRBJ1-1; clone size: -; D gene: -; CDR3 DNA: TGTGCCAGCAGCACCTTCGGGCAGCCCGAAGCTTTCTTT; CDR3 protein: CASSTFGQPEAFF
V gene: TRBV7-2; J gene: TRBJ2-2; clone size: -; D gene: -; CDR3 DNA: TGTGCCAGCAGCTTAGCGCAAGACACCGGGGAGCTGTTTTTT; CDR3 protein: CASSLAQDTGELFF
V gene: TRBV13; J gene: TRBJ1-2; clone size: -; D gene: -; CDR3 DNA: TGTGCCAGCAGCGACCGTATAGGGAATCGGGTGAACTATGGCTACACCTTC; CDR3 protein: CASSDRIGNRVNYGYTF
V gene: TRBV2; J gene: TRBJ2-5; clone size: -; D gene: -; CDR3 DNA: TGTGCCAGCACTGACCAGACTGGGACCCAGTACTTC; CDR3 protein: CASTDQTGTQYF